The present TCR beta chain was sequenced within a study of response to subunit inactivated influenza vaccine. The CDR3 runs to 13 residues. Per germline, CDR1 DFQATT and CDR2 SNEGSKA (reference sequence). Trimming shortened V by 5 bases and J by 1 base, and 10 bases separated the two germline ends. Only a few counts were recorded for this clonotype. As yet, its antigen is unknown. TCRdb reprocessed the RT-PCR reads via MiXCR and lists one record per CDR3 protein. The profile shows about 500,000 distinct CDR3 sequences, approximately 16% of them singletons. General study points: Each seasonal influenza vaccination, the authors suggested, recruits few new T cells.

This sequence was found in a man aged 45-69 years who received an inactivated influenza vaccine. The chain employs TRBV20-1 and TRBJ2-3; D is unclear. The sequenced sample was CD4+ T cells sorted from PBMCs, obtained 23 to 25 months after vaccination. CDR3 in DNA: TGCAGTGCTGGTCCCTTCGGCACAGATACGCAGTATTTT. Translation: CSAGPFGTDTQYF.